Listed below are T cell receptor beta chains from one sample, sequenced in a study of blood T cell repertoires in COVID-19. TCRdb's copy holds only in-frame clones and misses some; the assay was immunoSEQ multiplex PCR. The table lists 80,000 to 95,000 clones, around four fifths of them singletons. The specimen was peripheral blood. All receptors derive from a woman older than 75 with active or convalescent COVID-19. Each CDR3 is given with its conserved first and last residue. D genes are given only for firm matches. Part of the rows lack a size; the others show once, few, many or a class for expanded clones.

TRBJ1-6 | . | TRBV19 | TRBD1 | TGTGCCAGTGCAGTTATTTCGGACAGGGGGCTAAATTCACCCCTCCACTTT | CASAVISDRGLNSPLHF
TRBJ1-6 | . | TRBV2 | TRBD1 | TGTGCCAGCAGTTCGGACAGGGCGGAGTCACCCCTCCACTTT | CASSSDRAESPLHF
TRBJ2-3 | . | TRBV7-3 | TRBD2 | TGTGCCAGCAGCTTAGCGGGGGGGTATAGCACAGATACGCAGTATTTT | CASSLAGGYSTDTQYF
TRBJ1-1 | few | TRBV18 | TRBD1 | TGTGCCAGCTCACCATTCCAGGGGGTTGAGGCTTTCTTT | CASSPFQGVEAFF
TRBJ2-5 | . | TRBV28 | TRBD1 | TGTGCCAGCAGCCTATCGATGGGCGACAGGGGGACCCAGTACTTC | CASSLSMGDRGTQYF
TRBJ1-6 | . | TRBV5-8 | TRBD1 | TGTGCCAGCAGCTGGGGACAGAGCTATAATTCACCCCTCCACTTT | CASSWGQSYNSPLHF
TRBJ1-6 | few | TRBV20-1 | TRBD1 | TGCAGTGCTAGTCGGGACAGGGACATTTCACCCCTCCACTTT | CSASRDRDISPLHF
TRBJ2-5 | . | TRBV5-6 | TRBD1 | TGTGCCAGCAGCTTTGGGACAGGGGTTCGTCAAGAGACCCAGTACTTC | CASSFGTGVRQETQYF
TRBJ2-7 | . | TRBV7-9 | . | TGTGCCAGCAGCCTCCCTTACGCTACCTACGAGCAGTACTTC | CASSLPYATYEQYF
TRBJ1-2 | . | TRBV6-1 | . | TGTGCCAGCAGTGAACAAGGGGGCTATGGCTACACCTTC | CASSEQGGYGYTF
TRBJ1-1 | . | TRBV19 | . | TGTGCCAGTATGCGTGAGGTGAACACTGAAGCTTTCTTT | CASMREVNTEAFF
TRBJ2-1 | . | TRBV28 | TRBD2 | TGTGCCAGCAGCCCCGGACTAGCGGGAGCGGGTGAGCAGTTCTTC | CASSPGLAGAGEQFF
TRBJ2-2 | few | TRBV2 | . | TGTGCCAGCACCCAGCGGACAGCCGGGGAGCTGTTTTTT | CASTQRTAGELFF
TRBJ2-3 | . | TRBV18 | TRBD1 | TGTGCCAGCTCCTCCGGACAGGGTTTGGCAGATACGCAGTATTTT | CASSSGQGLADTQYF
TRBJ2-2 | . | TRBV7-6 | . | TGTGCCAGCTCGGACTACTGGGGCACCGGGGAGCTGTTTTTT | CASSDYWGTGELFF
TRBJ1-5 | . | TRBV28 | TRBD1 | TGTGCCAGTAGAACCGGGACAGGGGGTAATCAGCCCCAGCATTTT | CASRTGTGGNQPQHF
TRBJ2-1 | . | TRBV27 | TRBD1 | TGTGCCAGCAGTTCACCGCACATCCCGGGACAGGGGGCAATCAATGAGCAGTTCTTC | CASSSPHIPGQGAINEQFF
TRBJ1-2 | . | TRBV6-5 | . | TGTGCCAGCAGTTACTCGAAGGTCAGCGGGTTTGGCTACACCTTC | CASSYSKVSGFGYTF
TRBJ2-3 | . | TRBV3-1/TRBV3-2 | TRBD2 | TGTGCCAGCGGCCTGACTAGCGGTGATACAGATACGCAGTATTTT | CASGLTSGDTDTQYF
TRBJ2-7 | once | TRBV27 | . | TGTGCCAGCAGTTTTAGAGGGACCTACGAGCAGTACTTC | CASSFRGTYEQYF
TRBJ1-2 | . | TRBV5-4 | TRBD1 | TGTGCCAGCAGCTTGACAGGGGAAGGCGGCTATGGCTACACCTTC | CASSLTGEGGYGYTF
TRBJ2-1 | . | TRBV2 | . | TGTGCCAGCGCGGGCCTCGAGGGTCACAATGAGCAGTTCTTC | CASAGLEGHNEQFF
TRBJ2-5 | . | TRBV5-1 | TRBD2 | TGCGCCAGCAGCGCCAGGACTAGCGGGAGATCGGAGACCCAGTACTTC | CASSARTSGRSETQYF
TRBJ1-1 | . | TRBV21-1 | . | TGTGCCAGCAGCAAAGGTACTGGACAGAAGGTAACTGAAGCTTTCTTT | CASSKGTGQKVTEAFF
TRBJ1-4 | . | TRBV5-5 | . | TGTGCCAGCAGTTTAAGGGGATACTTAAATGAAAAACTGTTTTTT | CASSLRGYLNEKLFF
TRBJ1-2 | . | TRBV6-5 | TRBD1 | TGTGCCAGCACCGACAGGGTTAGTGGCTACACCTTC | CASTDRVSGYTF
TRBJ1-2 | once | TRBV2 | . | TGTGCCAGCAGTGTGGGGGAGGGGAGCTATGGCTACACCTTC | CASSVGEGSYGYTF
TRBJ2-7 | . | TRBV27 | TRBD2 | TGTGCCAGCAGTTTATGGCTAGCGGGGGGCGAGCAGTACTTC | CASSLWLAGGEQYF
TRBJ2-3 | . | TRBV28 | TRBD2 | TGTGCCAGCAGTAGCGGGACTAGCACAGATACGCAGTATTTT | CASSSGTSTDTQYF
TRBJ2-3 | . | TRBV5-1 | TRBD1 | TGCGCCAGCAGCCCAGGGACAGGAGTGGATACGCAGTATTTT | CASSPGTGVDTQYF
TRBJ1-1 | . | TRBV19 | TRBD1 | TGTGCCAGTAGAACTGACAGGGTGAACACTGAAGCTTTCTTT | CASRTDRVNTEAFF
TRBJ2-7 | . | TRBV6-2/TRBV6-3 | . | TGTGCCAGCAGTTATCTAAAGTCCTACGAGCAGTACTTC | CASSYLKSYEQYF
TRBJ2-2 | once | TRBV11-2 | . | TGTGCCAGCAGCACCGACAGGTACACCGGGGAGCTGTTTTTT | CASSTDRYTGELFF
TRBJ2-6 | . | TRBV28 | TRBD1 | TGTGCCAGCAGTTCCGGGACAGGGAGATCTGGGGCCAACGTCCTGACTTTC | CASSSGTGRSGANVLTF
TRBJ2-5 | . | TRBV5-4 | TRBD2 | TGTGCCAGCAGCCCGCGAGGGAGGGCCCCCCAACAAGAGACCCAGTACTTC | CASSPRGRAPQQETQYF
TRBJ1-1 | . | TRBV5-5 | . | TGTGCCAGCAGTCTTACGTCGGGGGACACTGAAGCTTTCTTT | CASSLTSGDTEAFF
TRBJ2-7 | . | TRBV7-9 | TRBD1 | TGTGCCAGCAGCTGGGGGACCGGGACAGAGCACGGCTACGAGCAGTACTTC | CASSWGTGTEHGYEQYF
TRBJ2-7 | . | TRBV7-9 | . | TGTGCCAGCAGCTTTGGACGTGGAGGATACGACGAGCAGTACTTC | CASSFGRGGYDEQYF
TRBJ2-1 | . | TRBV7-8 | TRBD2 | TGTGCCAGCAGCTTAGTGGTGGGACTAGCGGGAGGGGAGCAGTTCTTC | CASSLVVGLAGGEQFF
TRBJ1-2 | . | TRBV5-1 | . | TGCGCCAGCAGCTTGGACGGACAGAGCTATGGCTACACCTTC | CASSLDGQSYGYTF
TRBJ1-2 | once | TRBV18 | . | TGTGCCAGCTCACCATTGGTCAACCAGAACTATGGCTACACCTTC | CASSPLVNQNYGYTF
TRBJ1-1 | . | TRBV28 | . | TGTGCCAGCAGTTTATCCCAGGGGCTTGGCACTGAAGCTTTCTTT | CASSLSQGLGTEAFF
TRBJ1-5 | . | TRBV6-5 | . | TGTGCCAGCAGGGGGCCAGGTTTCGATCAGCCCCAGCATTTT | CASRGPGFDQPQHF
TRBJ1-5 | few | TRBV2 | TRBD1 | TGTGCCAGCAGCGAGGACAGGCTCAATCAGCCCCAGCATTTT | CASSEDRLNQPQHF
TRBJ1-5 | . | TRBV2 | TRBD1 | TGTGCCAGCAGTCCGGGACAGGGGGCCGGACAGCCCCAGCATTTT | CASSPGQGAGQPQHF
TRBJ2-1 | . | TRBV28 | TRBD2 | TGTGCCAGCAGTTCCACTAGCGCGGTCTACAATGAGCAGTTCTTC | CASSSTSAVYNEQFF
TRBJ2-7 | . | TRBV7-2 | TRBD2 | TGTGCCAGCAGCGCACGACTAGCGGGGTTGTACGAGCAGTACTTC | CASSARLAGLYEQYF
TRBJ1-1 | few | TRBV10-3 | . | TGTGCCACGGGGGACGGCGGGTTGGAAACTGAAGCTTTCTTT | CATGDGGLETEAFF